Presented here are 26 T cell receptor beta chains from one specimen sequenced in a study of blood T cell repertoires in COVID-19. Assay: immunoSEQ multiplex PCR; the TCRdb copy retains only in-frame clones and omits some. The repertoire holds a few hundred thousand clones, with about 85% as singletons. Sequencing used peripheral blood. The receptors stem from a middle-aged man with acute or convalescent COVID-19.

The V and J genes are TRBV7-9 and TRBJ2-7; D may be TRBD1 (6 bases). The CDR3 runs to 14 residues. CDR1 is SEHNR and CDR2 is FQNEAQ in the germline V gene (reference sequence). V lost 1 base and J 5 bases, leaving 12 bases between the germline ends. CDR3 amino acids: CASSLGTGPDEQYF. CDR3 in DNA: TGTGCCAGCAGCTTAGGAACAGGGCCCGACGAGCAGTACTTC.

The chain combines TRBV5-1 with TRBJ1-4, with D unresolved. Trimming took off 1 base at V and 0 bases at J, with 13 bases between the two ends. CDR1 is SGHRS and CDR2 is YFSETQ in the germline V gene. The CDR3 sequence is 17 residues long. CDR3 nucleotide sequence: TGCGCCAGCAGCTTGAAATCCAGGACTGCAACTAATGAAAAACTGTTTTTT. This gives the protein CASSLKSRTATNEKLFF.

The rearrangement joins TRBV4-3 to TRBJ1-1; 7 positions match TRBD1. This CDR3 region has 15 residues. V trimming: 0 bases; J trimming: 5 bases; junction bases outside the gene matches: 6. Germline V gene sequence: CDR1 LGHNA, CDR2 YSLEER. The CDR3 loop reads CASSQDLGGKTEAFF. The DNA for the CDR3 is TGCGCCAGCAGCCAAGATCTAGGGGGCAAGACTGAAGCTTTCTTT.

The chain combines TRBV11-2 with TRBJ1-2, with 8 bases fitting TRBD1. This CDR3 has 17 amino acids. The V segment lost 1 base and the J segment 2 bases; nucleotides outside the gene matches: 9. Germline CDR1 SGHAT, CDR2 FQNNGV. CDR3: CASSLGQGMSQNYGYTF. CDR3 DNA: TGTGCCAGCAGCTTAGGACAGGGGATGAGCCAGAACTATGGCTACACCTTC.

The V and J genes are TRBV7-3 and TRBJ1-2; 9 nucleotides match TRBD1. The CDR3 has 13 amino acids. Germline CDR1 is SGHTA and CDR2 is FQGTGA. V lost 5 bases and J lost 8; bases outside the gene matches: 6. The CDR3 spells CASSQGTGLGYTF. The CDR3 DNA reads as TGTGCCAGCAGCCAAGGGACAGGGCTCGGCTACACCTTC.

V is TRBV19 and J is TRBJ2-3, with D possibly being TRBD2 (6 bases). The CDR3 spans 12 residues. Germline V lookup: CDR1 LNHDA, CDR2 SQIVND (reference sequence). V lost 11 bases and J lost 7, with 16 bases in between. CDR3 protein: CASRGSGYTQYF. DNA for the CDR3: TGTGCCTCTCGGGGTAGCGGTTATACGCAGTATTTT.

The rearrangement uses TRBV11-2 and TRBJ1-1; D possibly corresponds to TRBD1 (5 bases). This CDR3 is built from 13 residues. CDR1 SGHAT and CDR2 FQNNGV come from the germline V gene. Trimming shortened V by 1 base and J by 10 bases, and 13 bases separated the two germline ends. The CDR3, as DNA: TGTGCCAGCAGCTTAGGGGGGGGACTCGGAGCTTTCTTT. Protein product: CASSLGGGLGAFF.

This chain uses TRBV7-9 with TRBJ2-1; 9 nucleotides align to TRBD1. Germline trimming cut 3 bases from V and 8 bases from J; bases unmatched to any gene: 8. Per germline, CDR1 SEHNR and CDR2 FQNEAQ (reference sequence). The CDR3 runs 15 residues. The CDR3 is CASSFGTGRLDEQFF. In DNA, the CDR3 is TGTGCCAGCAGCTTCGGGACAGGGAGGCTCGATGAGCAGTTCTTC.

The CDR3 nucleotides read TGCAGCGTTGAAGATGGGGCAGGGAGGGATGGCTACACCTTC. Residues: CSVEDGAGRDGYTF. The chain links TRBV29-1 to TRBJ1-2; the D gene is possibly TRBD1 (5 bases). Germline values: CDR1 SQVTM, CDR2 ANQGSEA. The CDR3 is 14 amino acids. Trimming shortened V by 0 bases and J by 6 bases, and 14 bases separated the two germline ends.

The chain links TRBV7-3 to TRBJ1-1; D is unresolved. Germline CDR1 and CDR2: SGHTA and FQGTGA. CDR3 length: 13 amino acids. Trimming removed 3 bases at V and 5 bases at J, with 10 bases between. The CDR3 loop reads CASSFVAGTEAFF. In nucleotides, the CDR3 is TGTGCCAGCAGCTTCGTGGCGGGAACTGAAGCTTTCTTT.

The chain joins TRBV5-1 to TRBJ1-5, with 9 bases matching TRBD1. The germline V gene has CDR1 SGHRS and CDR2 YFSETQ. Trimming removed 0 bases from V and 2 bases from J; junction bases left unmatched: 3. The CDR3 length is 16 residues. CDR3 sequence reads: CASSLGDREGNQPQHF. The CDR3 DNA is TGCGCCAGCAGCTTGGGGGACAGGGAAGGCAATCAGCCCCAGCATTTT.

The CDR3 loop is CASAQGLAGGRITGELFF. In nucleotides, the CDR3 is TGTGCCAGCGCCCAGGGACTAGCGGGGGGGCGGATCACCGGGGAGCTGTTTTTT. This sequence joins TRBV21-1 and TRBJ2-2; TRBD2 reflects the table's D call only, with no check against the DNA. TRBV21-1 is classified as a pseudogene. CDR3 length: 18 residues.

The chain links TRBV12-2 to TRBJ1-2; TRBD1 is taken as the D call from the table, unchecked against the DNA. TRBV12-2 is noted as a pseudogene. The CDR3 length is 16 residues. The CDR3 region is CASRLAGQGANYGYTF. Written as DNA, the CDR3 is TGTGCAAGTCGCTTAGCGGGACAGGGGGCCAACTATGGCTACACCTTC.

The chain combines TRBV10-3 with TRBJ2-5, with unresolved D. The CDR3 sequence is 15 residues long. V was pared by 0 bases and J by 2 bases, with 10 bases between. The germline V gene has CDR1 ENHRY and CDR2 SYGVKD. The CDR3 sequence is CAISESAVIQETQYF. The CDR3 bases are TGTGCCATCAGTGAGTCGGCGGTTATACAAGAGACCCAGTACTTC.

The rearrangement links TRBV19 to TRBJ1-4; 8 bases are a match to TRBD1. The V segment lost 4 bases and the J segment 8 bases; nucleotides outside the gene matches: 9. Germline V gives CDR1 LNHDA, CDR2 SQIVND (reference sequence). The CDR3 covers 15 residues. CDR3 in amino acids: CASSNPGQGDEKLFF. DNA of the CDR3: TGTGCCAGTAGTAATCCCGGACAGGGAGACGAAAAACTGTTTTTT.

V and J are TRBV10-3 and TRBJ2-1, with D possibly being TRBD2 (5 bases). Germline CDR1 reads ENHRY; CDR2 reads SYGVKD. V lost 0 bases, J lost 10 bases, and 7 bases lay in between. This CDR3 is 12 amino acids long. In DNA, the CDR3 is TGTGCCATCAGTGAGTCACTAGGGGAGCAGTTCTTC. Residues: CAISESLGEQFF.

J is TRBJ2-4 and V is TRBV10-3; a possible D gene is TRBD1 (6 bases). The germline CDR1 and CDR2 sequences are ENHRY and SYGVKD. With 6 bases removed from V and 6 bases from J, the gap between germline ends came to 15 bases. This CDR3 is 14 amino acids long. The CDR3 reads CAIRDSLARNIQYF. The CDR3 DNA reads TGTGCCATCAGGGACAGCCTGGCAAGAAACATTCAGTACTTC.

V is TRBV30 and J is TRBJ1-1, with 8 bases lining up with TRBD1. Germline CDR1 reads GTSNPN; CDR2 reads SVGIG (reference sequence). CDR3 size: 13 residues. V lost 0 bases to trimming and J lost 5 bases; unmatched junction nucleotides: 2. In DNA, the CDR3 is TGTGCCTGGAGTGTACAGGGGGATACTGAAGCTTTCTTT. Protein product: CAWSVQGDTEAFF.

The chain uses TRBV27 and TRBJ1-4, with 9 positions matching TRBD1. Per the germline V gene, CDR1 is MNHEY and CDR2 is SMNVEV (reference sequence). The CDR3 has 15 residues. Trimming took 8 bases from V and 5 from J; bases not matched to a gene: 9. The CDR3 is CASARAGTGNEKLFF. The CDR3, as DNA: TGTGCCAGCGCCCGGGCCGGGACAGGGAATGAAAAACTGTTTTTT.

This clone was observed a single time. This chain joins TRBV6-6 and TRBJ2-5; no reliable D call. Trimming removed 2 bases at V and 2 bases at J, with 9 bases between. This CDR3 region has 14 residues. Germline CDR1 MNHNY, CDR2 SVGAGI (reference sequence). CDR3 loop: CASSYTAIQETQYF. DNA for the CDR3: TGTGCCAGCAGTTACACTGCGATACAAGAGACCCAGTACTTC.

The table lists this clone with a count of one. The V gene is TRBV2, the J gene TRBJ2-1; 10 bases map to TRBD2. There are 15 residues in the CDR3. Germline V lookup: CDR1 SNHLY, CDR2 FYNNEI. The trim removed 4 bases at V and 7 bases at J, leaving 7 bases unmatched. CDR3 in DNA: TGTGCCAGCAGTGGTATAGCGGGGGGAGTGAATGAGCAGTTCTTC. This translates into CASSGIAGGVNEQFF.

This clone occurred a few times. This rearrangement joins TRBV7-2 to TRBJ2-3; 7 nucleotides align to TRBD1. V trimming: 5 bases; J trimming: 10 bases; junction bases outside the gene matches: 18. Looked up from germline, CDR1 is SGHTA and CDR2 is FQGNSA. The CDR3 runs 16 residues. The DNA for the CDR3 is TGTGCCAGCAGCCCGGAACGACAGGGTTCCCAGGTTGCGCAGTATTTT. It specifies CASSPERQGSQVAQYF.

The gene calls are TRBV9 and TRBJ2-2; the match to TRBD2 covers 9 bases. J was trimmed by 6 bases and V by 0 bases; bases with no gene match: 6. This CDR3 comprises 16 residues. Germline CDR1 is SGDLS and CDR2 is YYNGEE. CDR3 sequence (DNA): TGTGCCAGCAGCGTAGGGCCAGCGGGGGGTGCCGGGGAGCTGTTTTTT. It encodes CASSVGPAGGAGELFF.

This sequence joins TRBV4-3 and TRBJ2-2, with TRBD2 identical over 13 bases. The trim removed 3 bases at V and 3 bases at J, leaving 4 bases unmatched. The CDR3 is 17 amino acids. Germline-derived CDR1 and CDR2 are LGHNA and YSLEER. The DNA for the CDR3 is TGCGCCAGCAGCCAGGCTGGGACTAGCGGGGACACCGGGGAGCTGTTTTTT. Encoded protein: CASSQAGTSGDTGELFF.

The chain is built from TRBV20-1 and TRBJ1-1, with D unresolved. V gave up 0 bases and J gave up 11 bases, with 10 bases separating them. There are 11 residues in the CDR3. Germline V gives CDR1 DFQATT, CDR2 SNEGSKA (reference sequence). CDR3 sequence reads: CSAREGQVAFF. The CDR3 DNA follows: TGCAGTGCTAGAGAGGGCCAAGTGGCTTTCTTT.

This chain links TRBV3-1 (or the pseudogene TRBV3-2) with TRBJ2-3, with TRBD2 as a possible D gene (6 bases). Germline V gives CDR1 LGHDT, CDR2 YNNKEL (reference sequence). Between the trimmed V and J ends, which lost 6 bases and 6 bases, there was a span of 22 bases. The CDR3 is 16 residues long. The CDR3 DNA reads TGTGCCAGCAGTCGCAGACTGGGGGGTCCCAGGGATACGCAGTATTTT. Amino acid sequence: CASSRRLGGPRDTQYF.